A single T cell receptor (beta chain) is shown here with its context. Its antigen is undetermined. CDR3 size: 12 residues. The ends were cut back, 0 bases at V and 6 bases at J, with 6 bases in the middle. Germline lookup yields CDR1 SGHTS and CDR2 YDEGEE. This entry belongs to a study of T cell repertoires in ileal Crohn's disease. Study observations and caveats: Compared with non-smokers, active smokers at surgery showed more clonal expansions.

Libraries were prepared by immunoSEQ multiplex PCR; TCRdb keeps only in-frame clonotypes and omits some of them. Here the sample spans around 15,000 clones, roughly 91% being singletons. The chain uses TRBV5-8 and TRBJ1-2, with D perhaps TRBD1 (5 bases). This TCR came from an adult with Crohn's disease. Sequences were obtained from ileal tissue. This CDR3 is CASSLVGDGYTF. DNA of the CDR3: TGTGCCAGCAGCTTGGTAGGGGATGGCTACACCTTC.